The 22 T cell receptor beta chains listed next were all sequenced from one sample in a study of response to subunit inactivated influenza vaccine. MiXCR, applied by TCRdb to the RT-PCR reads, yields one record per CDR3 protein. The table shows a few hundred thousand distinct CDR3 sequences, with about 7.2% occurring only once. Specimen: PBMCs from blood, collected around 25 months after vaccination. These receptors were taken from a man aged 50 to 69 who received an inactivated influenza vaccine.

The sample holds many counts of this clonotype. J is TRBJ2-2 and V is TRBV4-2; 11 bases line up with TRBD2. Germline V gene sequence: CDR1 LGHNA, CDR2 YNFKEQ. The J segment lost 4 bases and the V segment lost 4 bases, leaving 2 bases of the junction unmatched. The CDR3 extends over 15 amino acids. CDR3 sequence (DNA): TGTGCCAGCAGCCCAACTAGCGGGGGCACCGGGGAGCTGTTTTTT. It yields the protein CASSPTSGGTGELFF.

This clonotype was counted at least ten times. V and J are TRBV7-3 and TRBJ2-1, with TRBD2 matching 11 bases. Germline V CDR1 and CDR2: SGHTA, FQGTGA. V dropped 6 bases and J dropped 4; count of bases not matched to a gene: 5. CDR3 length equals 15 residues. Here the CDR3 DNA reads TGTGCCAGCAGTTTATTAGCGGGGGGGTACAATGAGCAGTTCTTC. It codes for CASSLLAGGYNEQFF.

The chain uses TRBV4-2 and TRBJ2-7; tentatively, D is TRBD2 (5 bases). Germline CDR1 and CDR2: LGHNA and YNFKEQ. The ends were cut back, 0 bases at V and 3 bases at J, with 12 bases in the middle. The CDR3 runs 15 residues. In DNA, the CDR3 is TGTGCCAGCAGCCAAGATTCTAGCAGTCTCTACGAGCAGTACTTC. Translation: CASSQDSSSLYEQYF.

The J gene is TRBJ2-2, the V gene TRBV10-3, with 8 bases identical to TRBD2. V was pared by 6 bases and J by 1 base, with 4 bases of the junction left unmatched. The germline CDR1 and CDR2 sequences are ENHRY and SYGVKD. The CDR3 is 15 residues long. The CDR3 region is CAIRTSGVNTGELFF. The CDR3, as DNA: TGTGCCATCAGAACTAGCGGCGTGAACACCGGGGAGCTGTTTTTT.

The chain couples TRBV4-3 to TRBJ2-3, with D possibly being TRBD2 (5 bases). V lost 3 bases to trimming and J lost 2 bases, with 9 bases between them. CDR1 and CDR2 from the germline V gene are LGHNA and YSLEER. This CDR3 comprises 14 residues. The CDR3 coding sequence is TGCGCCAGCAGCCAGGACCTAGCCACAGATACGCAGTATTTT. This sequence encodes CASSQDLATDTQYF.

This clonotype was detected a few times. This chain joins TRBV12-3 or TRBV12-4 and TRBJ2-5; 7 positions agree with TRBD1. The CDR3 has 13 residues. J gave up 2 bases and V 6 bases, and 3 bases lay outside the gene matches. The CDR3 coding sequence is TGTGCCAGCAGGGGACAGCAACAAGAGACCCAGTACTTC. Protein: CASRGQQQETQYF.

As for this clonotype: At one boundary the junction diverges from the germline segment, which might be a read error. The rearrangement links TRBV20-1 to TRBJ1-1; D is ambiguous. Germline CDR1 is DFQATT and CDR2 is SNEGSKA (reference sequence). The CDR3 is 12 amino acids. The CDR3 protein is CSSRAMNTEAFF. CDR3 nucleotide sequence: TGCAGTTCTAGAGCAATGAACACTGAAGCTTTCTTT.

This clonotype was observed a few times. This sequence joins TRBV29-1 and TRBJ2-2; D may be TRBD2 (5 bases). The V gene lost 6 bases and the J gene lost 7 bases, with 9 bases spanning the gap. CDR1 SQVTM and CDR2 ANQGSEA come from the germline V gene. The CDR3 loop spans 11 amino acids. The CDR3 DNA follows: TGCAGCGTGGGAGTCATCGGGGAGCTGTTTTTT. Translation gives CSVGVIGELFF.

There are a few counts of this clonotype. The rearrangement uses TRBV9 and TRBJ1-2, with 10 bases identical to TRBD1. CDR3 length equals 14 residues. The junction had 6 bases not matched to a gene; V was cut back by 3 bases and J by 7 bases. From germline, CDR1 is SGDLS and CDR2 YYNGEE. CDR3 coding DNA: TGTGCCAGCAGCGCGGGACAGGGGAAAGGTGGCTACACCTTC. This encodes CASSAGQGKGGYTF.

This clonotype was observed a few times. This chain links TRBV10-3 with TRBJ2-7, with 7 bases matching TRBD2. Germline assignment: CDR1 ENHRY and CDR2 SYGVKD. The J segment lost 3 bases and the V segment lost 0 bases, leaving 11 bases of the junction unmatched. The CDR3 runs to 17 residues. CDR3 loop: CAISESPRGLDGYEQYF. As DNA, the CDR3 is TGTGCCATCAGTGAGTCGCCACGCGGACTAGATGGCTACGAGCAGTACTTC.

The V call is TRBV18, the J call TRBJ1-3, with no clear D. This CDR3 has 16 residues. CDR1 KGHSH and CDR2 LQKENI come from the germline V gene. The V end lost 3 bases, the J end lost 0 bases, and 12 bases lay between the germline ends. CDR3 loop: CASSPAAGSSGNTIYF. The CDR3 DNA reads as TGTGCCAGCTCACCGGCAGCTGGTAGCTCTGGAAACACCATATATTTT.

This clonotype came up a few times. This sequence joins TRBV7-2 and TRBJ2-3; no definite D call. Germline V gene sequence: CDR1 SGHTA, CDR2 FQGNSA. The ends were cut back, 5 bases at V and 4 bases at J, with 10 bases in the middle. The CDR3 length is 13 residues. The CDR3 protein is CASSKEVADTQYF. DNA for the CDR3: TGTGCCAGCAGCAAAGAGGTGGCAGATACGCAGTATTTT.

This clonotype was observed at least ten times. The gene calls are TRBV6-1 and TRBJ1-1; no definite D call. Germline CDR1 reads MNHNS; CDR2 reads SASEGT. Trimming stripped 8 bases from V and 5 bases from J, with 15 bases between. This CDR3 has 13 amino acids. The CDR3 nucleotides are TGTGCCAGCGGAGCGAAGGAGTGGACTGAAGCTTTCTTT. This gives the protein CASGAKEWTEAFF.

The rearrangement uses TRBV7-9 and TRBJ1-1, with D unclear. Trimming took off 2 bases at V and 4 bases at J, with 8 bases between the two ends. This CDR3 has 13 amino acids. Germline V gives CDR1 SEHNR, CDR2 FQNEAQ (reference sequence). CDR3 amino acids: CASSLLSGTEAFF. Here the CDR3 DNA reads TGTGCCAGCAGCTTATTGTCGGGCACTGAAGCTTTCTTT.

The CDR3 reads CASSPQTGGGNIQYF. The CDR3 nucleotides read TGTGCCAGCAGTCCTCAGACAGGGGGAGGAAACATTCAGTACTTC. The chain uses TRBV28 and TRBJ2-4, with TRBD1 identical over 9 bases. CDR3 size: 15 residues. Per germline, CDR1 MDHEN and CDR2 SYDVKM. The J segment lost 6 bases and the V segment lost 5 bases, leaving 8 bases of the junction unmatched.

V is TRBV5-6 and J is TRBJ2-1; D possibly matches TRBD1 or TRBD2 (5 bases each). Germline CDR1 is SGHDT and CDR2 is YYEEEE. V was trimmed by 0 bases and J by 2 bases, leaving 15 bases between them. The CDR3 contains 17 residues. CDR3 sequence reads: CASSLEMGVTAYNEQFF. The CDR3 nucleotides read TGTGCCAGCAGCTTGGAGATGGGAGTGACAGCCTACAATGAGCAGTTCTTC.

CDR3 DNA: TGTGCCAGCAGCCCTCTAGGCCGGCTAGCGGGACCCGAGGGGTTCTTC. Protein product: CASSPLGRLAGPEGFF. This chain connects TRBV4-2 to TRBJ2-1, with 9 bases fitting TRBD2. Germline CDR1 and CDR2: LGHNA and YNFKEQ. The CDR3 loop spans 16 amino acids. V trimming: 4 bases; J trimming: 15 bases; junction bases outside the gene matches: 19.

This rearrangement joins TRBV20-1 to TRBJ1-1; D remains ambiguous. This CDR3 region has 18 residues. V was cut by 2 bases and J by 0 bases, with 22 bases left in between. Germline V gene lookup returns CDR1 DFQATT and CDR2 SNEGSKA (reference sequence). The CDR3 loop is CSARIVQPGGHMNTEAFF. The CDR3 nucleotides are TGCAGTGCTAGAATCGTACAGCCTGGAGGCCACATGAACACTGAAGCTTTCTTT.

This clonotype was detected only a few times. The chain uses TRBV20-1 and TRBJ2-2; D unresolved. CDR3 length: 15 amino acids. V was clipped by 0 bases and J by 6 bases, with 14 bases between them. The germline gives CDR1 DFQATT, CDR2 SNEGSKA (reference sequence). The CDR3 sequence is CSARDWSKGPGELFF. The CDR3 DNA follows: TGCAGTGCTAGAGATTGGTCAAAGGGTCCCGGGGAGCTGTTTTTT.

This clonotype was counted at least ten times. V and J are TRBV7-8 and TRBJ2-2; D ambiguous. Germline V gives CDR1 SGHVS, CDR2 FQNEAQ. The CDR3 covers 14 residues. Trimming stripped 7 bases from V and 4 bases from J, with 13 bases between. CDR3 sequence: CASTGSVGTGELFF. DNA of the CDR3: TGTGCCAGCACAGGAAGCGTCGGCACCGGGGAGCTGTTTTTT.

V gene TRBV20-1 combines with J gene TRBJ2-5; 11 nucleotides align to TRBD1. There are 13 residues in the CDR3. Per germline, CDR1 DFQATT and CDR2 SNEGSKA (reference sequence). The ends lost 6 bases at V and 5 bases at J; junction bases unmatched: 5. Here the CDR3 reads CSARDRGLETQYF. CDR3 nucleotide sequence: TGCAGTGCCAGGGACAGGGGGTTGGAGACCCAGTACTTC.

This clonotype appeared many times. The chain recombines TRBV5-5 with TRBJ2-1; 11 bases map to TRBD2. This CDR3 comprises 15 residues. Germline CDR1 and CDR2: SGHKS and YYEKEE (reference sequence). V shed 4 bases and J 10 bases; nucleotides not matched to a gene: 10. In nucleotides, the CDR3 is TGTGCCAGCAGCACAACCCCGGGACTAGCGGCCGAGCAGTTCTTC. Protein product: CASSTTPGLAAEQFF. The complete variable domain, with remaining parts taken from reference TRBV5-5 and TRBJ2-1, reads DAGVTQSPTHLIKTRGQQVTLRCSPISGHKSVSWYQQVLGQGPQFIFQYYEKEERGRGNFPDRFSARQFPNYSSELNVNALLLGDSALYLCASSTTPGLAAEQFFGPGTRLTVL.